This T cell receptor beta chain was sequenced during a study of yellow fever vaccine responses in identical twins. A single record per CDR3 protein comes from TCRdb applying MiXCR to the RT-PCR reads. Counted here are 2,500 to 3,500 distinct CDR3 sequences, approximately 90% occurring once; the ten biggest clones make up around 1.6%. The V end lost 2 bases, the J end lost 8 bases, and 6 bases lay between the germline ends. This CDR3 spans 11 amino acids. This specimen consisted of T cells from blood (PBMCs), unsorted or a sorted subset (not recorded which), obtained before or after yellow fever vaccination (not recorded which). V and J are TRBV12-3 or TRBV12-4 and TRBJ1-1; no clear D. The sequence derives from a female donor who received the yellow fever vaccine. In DNA form, the CDR3 reads TGTGCCAGCAGTTTATGGTCAGAAGCTTTCTTT. Translating it yields CASSLWSEAFF.